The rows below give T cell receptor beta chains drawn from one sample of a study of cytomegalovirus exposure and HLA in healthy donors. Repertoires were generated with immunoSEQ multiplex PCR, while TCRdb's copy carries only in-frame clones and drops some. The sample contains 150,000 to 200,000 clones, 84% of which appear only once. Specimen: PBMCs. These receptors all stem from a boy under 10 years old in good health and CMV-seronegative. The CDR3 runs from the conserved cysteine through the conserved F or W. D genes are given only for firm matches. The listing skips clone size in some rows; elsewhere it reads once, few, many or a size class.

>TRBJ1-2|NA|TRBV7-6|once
CASSPWVGRAPFNYGYTF
TGTGCCAGCAGCCCGTGGGTGGGCAGGGCCCCTTTTAACTATGGCTACACCTTC
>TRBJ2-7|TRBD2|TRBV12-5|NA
CASGLVKPGLALTDPYEQYF
TGTGCTAGTGGTTTGGTTAAGCCGGGACTAGCTCTAACCGACCCCTACGAGCAGTACTTC
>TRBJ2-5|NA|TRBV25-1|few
CASSESWGLGETQYF
TGTGCCAGCAGTGAATCCTGGGGGCTGGGGGAGACCCAGTACTTC
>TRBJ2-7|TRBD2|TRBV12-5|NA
CASGSGTSGPPYEQYF
TGTGCTAGTGGTTCAGGGACTAGCGGGCCTCCCTACGAGCAGTACTTC
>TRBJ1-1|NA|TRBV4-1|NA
CASSLMGTPNEAFF
TGCGCCAGCAGCCTCATGGGGACACCAAATGAAGCTTTCTTT
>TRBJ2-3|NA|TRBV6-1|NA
CASILSDTQYF
TGTGCCAGCATCCTGTCAGATACGCAGTATTTT
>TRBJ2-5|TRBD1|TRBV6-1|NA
CASRAPTGTPETQYF
TGTGCCAGCAGGGCTCCGACAGGGACCCCAGAGACCCAGTACTTC
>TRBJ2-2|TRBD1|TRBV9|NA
CASSVARGRNTGELFF
TGTGCCAGCAGCGTAGCCAGGGGGAGGAACACCGGGGAGCTGTTTTTT
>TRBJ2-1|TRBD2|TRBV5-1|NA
CASSLEALAGREQFF
TGCGCCAGCAGCTTGGAGGCGCTAGCGGGACGTGAGCAGTTCTTC
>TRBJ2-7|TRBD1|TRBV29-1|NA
CSVDTGADEQYF
TGCAGCGTAGATACAGGGGCGGACGAGCAGTACTTC
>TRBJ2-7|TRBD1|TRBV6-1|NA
CASSRRQGASHEQYF
TGTGCCAGCAGTAGGAGACAGGGGGCGTCCCACGAGCAGTACTTC
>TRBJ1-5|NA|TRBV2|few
CASSGQVSNQPQHF
TGTGCCAGCAGTGGGCAGGTTAGCAATCAGCCCCAGCATTTT
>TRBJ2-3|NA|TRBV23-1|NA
CASSSSRLPTDTQYF
TGCGCCAGCAGTTCCTCCCGTCTTCCCACAGATACGCAGTATTTT
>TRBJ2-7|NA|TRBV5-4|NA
CASSFEGPQGHEQYF
TGTGCCAGCAGCTTTGAAGGGCCCCAGGGCCACGAGCAGTACTTC
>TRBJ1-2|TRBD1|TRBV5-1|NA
CASRFTIEDRGVGGYTF
TGCGCCAGCAGATTCACCATAGAAGACAGGGGAGTAGGCGGCTACACCTTC
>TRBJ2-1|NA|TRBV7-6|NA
CASAKASSYNEQFF
TGTGCCAGCGCCAAGGCTAGCTCCTACAATGAGCAGTTCTTC